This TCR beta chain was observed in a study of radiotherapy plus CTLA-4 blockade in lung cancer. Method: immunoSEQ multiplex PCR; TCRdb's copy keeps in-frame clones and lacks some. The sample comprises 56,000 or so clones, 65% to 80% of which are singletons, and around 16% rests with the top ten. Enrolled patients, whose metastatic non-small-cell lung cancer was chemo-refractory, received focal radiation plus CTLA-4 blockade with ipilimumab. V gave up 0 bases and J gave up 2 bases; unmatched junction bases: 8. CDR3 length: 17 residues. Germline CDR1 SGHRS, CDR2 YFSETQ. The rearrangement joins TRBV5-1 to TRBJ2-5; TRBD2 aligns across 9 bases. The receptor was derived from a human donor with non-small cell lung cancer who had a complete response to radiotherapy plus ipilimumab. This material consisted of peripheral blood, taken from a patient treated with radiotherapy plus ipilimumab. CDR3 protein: CASSLAVAGDLQETQYF. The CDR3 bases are TGCGCCAGCAGCTTGGCGGTAGCGGGGGACTTACAAGAGACCCAGTACTTC.